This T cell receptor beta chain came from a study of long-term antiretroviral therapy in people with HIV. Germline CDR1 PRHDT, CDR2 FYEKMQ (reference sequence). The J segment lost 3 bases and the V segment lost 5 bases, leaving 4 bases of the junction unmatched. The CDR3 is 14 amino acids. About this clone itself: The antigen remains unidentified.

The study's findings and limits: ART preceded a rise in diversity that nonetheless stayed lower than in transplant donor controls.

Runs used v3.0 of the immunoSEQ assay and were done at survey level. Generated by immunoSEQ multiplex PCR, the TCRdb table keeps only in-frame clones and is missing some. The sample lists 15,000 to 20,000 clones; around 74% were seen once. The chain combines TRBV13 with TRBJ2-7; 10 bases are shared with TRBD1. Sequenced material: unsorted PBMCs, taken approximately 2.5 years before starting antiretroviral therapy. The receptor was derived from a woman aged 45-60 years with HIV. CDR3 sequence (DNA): TGTGCCAGCAGCGGGGGACAGGGGAGCTACGAGCAGTACTTC. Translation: CASSGGQGSYEQYF.